This T cell receptor (beta chain) was captured by sequencing in a study of cytomegalovirus exposure and HLA in healthy donors. Study-wide points: It was reported that the classifier diagnosed cytomegalovirus status with high specificity and sensitivity in both the original and validation cohorts.

As regards this clone: Its antigen is still unknown.

Between the trimmed V and J ends, which lost 0 bases and 10 bases, there was a span of 10 bases. The CDR3 contains 13 residues. From germline, CDR1 is SGHTA and CDR2 FQGNSA. PCR used 60 Vbeta primers and 13 Jbeta primers. Generated by immunoSEQ multiplex PCR, the TCRdb table keeps only in-frame clones and is missing some. The sample records 150,000 to 200,000 clones, about 85% being singletons. This clonotype was sampled from a boy under 10 years old in good health and CMV-seronegative. This chain links TRBV7-2 with TRBJ2-1; D is possibly TRBD1 (5 bases). The specimen was PBMCs. CDR3 region: CASSLADGAEQFF. CDR3 sequence (DNA): TGTGCCAGCAGCTTAGCGGATGGGGCCGAGCAGTTCTTC.